Listed below are T cell receptor beta chains from one sample, sequenced in a study of identical twins. One entry per CDR3 protein, called by TCRdb with MiXCR from the 5' RACE reads. The sample shows over 600,000 distinct CDR3 sequences, less than 25% of them seen only once. The same data also went into a second study, on T cells expressing NK-cell markers.

The sequencing sample was made of PBMCs. The receptor set was obtained from a woman between 18 and 29 years old in good health. Both conserved end residues are part of each CDR3. A D gene is named only where the DNA matches it firmly. Size values are once, few and many counts, or a class for expanded clones, and some rows have none.

d_gene,abundance,v_gene,j_gene,CDR3aa,CDR3nt
-,-,TRBV7-9,TRBJ2-4,CASSLDVQKKNIQYF,TGTGCCAGCAGCTTAGACGTACAGAAGAAAAACATTCAGTACTTC
-,-,TRBV19,TRBJ1-1,CASSRQQGPEAFF,TGTGCCAGTAGTAGACAACAGGGCCCTGAAGCTTTCTTT
-,few,TRBV12-3/TRBV12-4,TRBJ2-5,CASSLNTAVETQYF,TGTGCCAGCAGTTTGAACACCGCGGTAGAGACCCAGTACTTC
-,few,TRBV29-1,TRBJ1-2,CSVGGSWGFNYGYTF,TGCAGCGTTGGAGGCAGTTGGGGTTTTAACTATGGCTACACCTTC
TRBD2,-,TRBV3-1,TRBJ2-7,CASSQGSLGLAVLSYEQYF,TGTGCCAGCAGCCAAGGAAGTTTGGGACTAGCGGTTCTCTCCTACGAGCAGTACTTC
TRBD1,-,TRBV2,TRBJ2-5,CASSDEGDRRETQYF,TGTGCCAGCAGTGATGAGGGGGACAGACGAGAGACCCAGTACTTC
-,once,TRBV27,TRBJ2-5,CASSSLDSQETQYF,TGTGCCAGCAGTTCGCTGGACTCACAAGAGACCCAGTACTTC
TRBD1,-,TRBV11-1,TRBJ1-4,CASSTGTGSKLFF,TGTGCCAGCAGCACAGGGACAGGGTCTAAACTGTTTTTT
-,-,TRBV3-1,TRBJ2-3,CASSHIAEFTDTQYF,TGTGCCAGCAGCCATATAGCCGAATTCACAGATACGCAGTATTTT
-,few,TRBV3-1,TRBJ2-5,CASSQQPGAGTQYF,TGTGCCAGCAGCCAACAACCGGGGGCGGGGACCCAGTACTTC
-,many,TRBV10-3,TRBJ2-7,CAISESSANTYEQYF,TGTGCCATCAGTGAGTCCTCGGCCAATACCTACGAGCAGTACTTC
-,few,TRBV30,TRBJ2-7,CAWSQVSEQYF,TGTGCCTGGAGTCAGGTGTCCGAGCAGTACTTC
-,many,TRBV15,TRBJ1-1,CATSRDLNTEAFF,TGTGCCACCAGCAGAGATCTGAACACTGAAGCTTTCTTT
-,few,TRBV2,TRBJ2-1,CASSLRRDYNEQFF,TGTGCCAGCAGTCTCCGCCGGGACTACAATGAGCAGTTCTTC
-,-,TRBV20-1,TRBJ2-1,CSARDAYNEQFF,TGCAGTGCTAGAGATGCCTACAATGAGCAGTTCTTC
TRBD1,many,TRBV5-1,TRBJ1-1,CASSWTGGNTEAFF,TGCGCCAGCAGCTGGACAGGTGGTAACACTGAAGCTTTCTTT
TRBD2,few,TRBV6-5,TRBJ2-5,CASSYSGLAGGVKTQYF,TGTGCCAGCAGTTACTCGGGACTAGCGGGGGGTGTAAAGACCCAGTACTTC
-,-,TRBV12-3/TRBV12-4,TRBJ2-1,CASRRDSINEQFF,TGTGCCAGCAGACGGGACTCCATCAATGAGCAGTTCTTC
-,-,TRBV19,TRBJ2-7,CASSTGVSYEQYF,TGTGCCAGTAGTACAGGGGTCTCCTACGAGCAGTACTTC
TRBD1,-,TRBV20-1,TRBJ1-4,CSAWTGKPQTREKLFF,TGCAGTGCTTGGACAGGGAAACCTCAAACGCGGGAAAAACTGTTTTTT
-,-,TRBV20-1,TRBJ2-3,CSARGPAGSTDTQYF,TGCAGTGCTAGAGGGCCAGCGGGTAGCACAGATACGCAGTATTTT
-,many,TRBV6-1,TRBJ1-2,CASRFNRYTNYGYTF,TGTGCCAGCAGATTCAACAGATATACTAACTATGGCTACACCTTC
-,-,TRBV7-9,TRBJ2-7,CASSLAVHSEQYF,TGTGCCAGCAGCTTGGCGGTTCACTCCGAGCAGTACTTC
TRBD2,-,TRBV7-2,TRBJ2-1,CASNQLGGDYNEQFF,TGTGCCAGCAACCAACTGGGAGGGGACTACAATGAGCAGTTCTTC
-,-,TRBV5-1,TRBJ2-3,CASSFLRDTQYF,TGCGCCAGCAGCTTTTTACGAGATACGCAGTATTTT
-,-,TRBV20-1,TRBJ2-1,CSARDHQGNEQFF,TGCAGTGCTAGAGATCATCAAGGGAATGAGCAGTTCTTC
TRBD1,-,TRBV12-3/TRBV12-4,TRBJ2-7,CASSWTGVEEQYF,TGTGCCAGCAGCTGGACAGGGGTGGAGGAGCAGTACTTC
TRBD1,-,TRBV5-1,TRBJ2-1,CASSPGVSGQADEQFF,TGCGCCAGCAGCCCGGGCGTATCGGGACAGGCGGATGAGCAGTTCTTC
TRBD2,few,TRBV20-1,TRBJ2-3,CSAPESGAADTQYF,TGCAGTGCCCCGGAGAGCGGGGCGGCAGATACGCAGTATTTT
-,-,TRBV5-1,TRBJ2-7,CASSPDYSEQYF,TGCGCCAGCAGCCCTGATTATTCGGAGCAGTACTTC
TRBD1,many,TRBV6-5,TRBJ1-1,CASSPSDRQVRYTEAFF,TGTGCCAGCAGTCCCTCGGACAGGCAAGTGAGGTACACTGAAGCTTTCTTT
TRBD2,-,TRBV20-1,TRBJ2-5,CSASRTGLAGGTQETQYF,TGCAGTGCTTCTCGAACGGGACTAGCGGGAGGGACCCAAGAGACCCAGTACTTC
-,many,TRBV2,TRBJ1-3,CASSARGTIYF,TGTGCCAGCAGTGCCCGGGGCACCATATATTTT
-,-,TRBV12-3/TRBV12-4,TRBJ2-5,CASSLAWQYGQETQYF,TGTGCCAGCAGTTTAGCGTGGCAGTACGGCCAAGAGACCCAGTACTTC
-,few,TRBV12-3/TRBV12-4,TRBJ2-7,CASNHGLKGGEQYF,TGTGCCAGCAACCACGGACTCAAAGGGGGCGAGCAGTACTTC
-,-,TRBV19,TRBJ2-3,CASATYGTDTQYF,TGTGCCAGTGCCACCTACGGCACAGATACGCAGTATTTT
-,few,TRBV28,TRBJ2-1,CASSRGTSIDNEQFF,TGTGCCAGCAGCAGGGGGACTAGTATTGATAATGAGCAGTTCTTC
-,-,TRBV18,TRBJ2-7,CASSPRDGEQYF,TGTGCCAGCTCACCCCGAGATGGGGAGCAGTACTTC
-,few,TRBV2,TRBJ2-1,CASSPLRTTNEQFF,TGTGCCAGCAGTCCATTAAGAACGACCAATGAGCAGTTCTTC
-,-,TRBV29-1,TRBJ1-1,CSSAITRAADTEAFF,TGCAGCTCCGCGATTACCAGGGCGGCGGACACTGAAGCTTTCTTT
-,many,TRBV7-9,TRBJ1-3,CASSSSDRTPGNTIYF,TGTGCCAGCAGTTCCTCAGACCGGACGCCTGGAAACACCATATATTTT
-,-,TRBV21-1,TRBJ2-1,CASSHSTVYNEQFF,TGTGCCAGCAGCCACTCGACAGTGTACAATGAGCAGTTCTTC
-,-,TRBV7-9,TRBJ1-4,CASTPDLNEKLFF,TGTGCCAGCACCCCAGATCTTAATGAAAAACTGTTTTTT
-,few,TRBV5-1,TRBJ2-3,CASSFSVGDTQYF,TGCGCCAGCAGCTTTAGTGTCGGAGATACGCAGTATTTT
-,once,TRBV4-1,TRBJ2-7,CASSQDRLTEQYF,TGCGCCAGCAGCCAAGATAGATTGACCGAGCAGTACTTC
-,-,TRBV12-3/TRBV12-4,TRBJ1-1,CASTPALGGDKNTEAFF,TGTGCCAGCACCCCTGCCCTCGGAGGGGACAAGAACACTGAAGCTTTCTTT
-,few,TRBV29-1,TRBJ1-4,CSVGPPGGKLFF,TGCAGCGTTGGGCCTCCCGGCGGAAAACTGTTTTTT
TRBD2,-,TRBV6-5,TRBJ2-1,CASSYSVRTSGTNEQFF,TGTGCCAGCAGTTACTCTGTGAGGACTAGCGGGACCAATGAGCAGTTCTTC
-,-,TRBV5-6,TRBJ2-5,CASSLGLELETQYF,TGTGCCAGCAGCTTGGGACTAGAGCTAGAGACCCAGTACTTC
-,-,TRBV12-3/TRBV12-4,TRBJ2-2,CASSPGQIANTGELFF,TGTGCCAGCAGTCCCGGACAGATCGCGAACACCGGGGAGCTGTTTTTT
TRBD1,-,TRBV12-3/TRBV12-4,TRBJ2-7,CASSLRGGTGAREQYF,TGTGCCAGCAGTTTACGAGGCGGGACAGGGGCGCGGGAGCAGTACTTC
-,-,TRBV6-1,TRBJ2-1,CATLGLAHNEQFF,TGTGCCACCCTGGGACTCGCACACAATGAGCAGTTCTTC
-,-,TRBV29-1,TRBJ1-3,CSVVQGSGNTIYF,TGCAGCGTTGTTCAAGGCTCTGGAAACACCATATATTTT
-,-,TRBV5-1,TRBJ2-5,CASSPGGTFRGETQYF,TGCGCCAGCAGCCCGGGCGGGACTTTTCGAGGGGAGACCCAGTACTTC